This TCR beta chain was sequenced during a study of neurological immune-mediated disorders. Study-wide results and limits: The most TCR clonal expansion was seen in HTLV-1-associated myelopathy, and the least was seen in multiple sclerosis, which fell below healthy controls. None of the CDR3 amino acid sequences in expanded clones turned up in more than one subject, which points to private repertoires in all groups.

The CDR3 has 14 amino acids. Trimming left V 6 bases short and J 5 bases short, with 13 bases between. By 5'RACE with 10-nucleotide random UMIs, the cDNA was made. Every sequencing run drew on 15-18 subjects and yielded over 180 million TCR-beta sequences. TCRdb re-analysed the 5' RACE reads in MiXCR, keeping a single row per CDR3 protein. The data contain some 48,000 distinct CDR3 sequences, around 10% of them singletons. A word on this clonotype: Its antigen is as yet unknown.

This TCR derives from a woman aged 40 to 50 with HTLV-1-associated myelopathy (HAM/TSP). The chain couples TRBV12-3 or TRBV12-4 to TRBJ2-2; no definite D call. The sample consisted of PBMCs. The CDR3 loop is CASSRLGRTGELFF. The CDR3 region has the DNA TGTGCCAGCAGCCGCCTCGGACGGACCGGGGAGCTGTTTTTT.